This T cell receptor beta chain is drawn from a study of T cell responses to AZD1222 COVID-19 vaccine. Study results and limitations: Researchers took repertoire samples only after the peak T cell response had come. Possibly, clonal diversity was underestimated; donors were largely white British and included more females.

This clone appeared a single time. Its cognate antigen is unknown. J was trimmed by 0 bases and V by 5 bases; bases with no gene match: 6. The CDR3 runs to 16 residues. Germline lookup yields CDR1 SGHTA and CDR2 FQGTGA. Generated by immunoSEQ multiplex PCR, the TCRdb table keeps only in-frame clones and is missing some. The table includes 140,000 to 150,000 clones, around 92% detected once. The sequence was obtained from an adult who had recovered from COVID-19. Sequenced material: peripheral blood, taken after recovery from COVID-19. The gene calls are TRBV7-3 and TRBJ2-1; 8 bases align to TRBD2. The CDR3 protein is CASSPTSVGSYNEQFF. Written as DNA, the CDR3 is TGTGCCAGCAGCCCGACTAGCGTGGGCTCCTACAATGAGCAGTTCTTC.